This T cell receptor beta chain came from a study of long-term antiretroviral therapy in people with HIV. Study-wide results and limits: Clonal populations expanded prior to ART predominated within the repertoire at all time points. Even long-term ART left TRB diversity below transplant donor controls, despite gains. HIV repertoires covered narrower CDR3 length ranges than controls did.

Among participants with HIV, every one received treatment in the United States. immunoSEQ v3.0 was run at survey level. Measured with immunoSEQ multiplex PCR; TCRdb has only the in-frame clones, and not every one. This sample carries over 25,000 clones, over 75% of them seen once, and the ten largest clones take roughly 5%. As for this clone: The antigen remains unidentified.

With 6 bases removed from V and 2 bases from J, the gap between germline ends came to 10 bases. CDR1 is MNHNS and CDR2 is SASEGT in the germline V gene. This CDR3 is built from 13 residues. The TCR comes from a woman in her twenties or thirties with HIV. The starting material was unsorted PBMCs, obtained 1.1 years before starting antiretroviral therapy. The chain couples TRBV6-1 to TRBJ2-5; no definite D call. CDR3 region: CASSRTEQETQYF. The CDR3 DNA sequence: TGTGCCAGCAGCCGGACGGAGCAAGAGACCCAGTACTTC.